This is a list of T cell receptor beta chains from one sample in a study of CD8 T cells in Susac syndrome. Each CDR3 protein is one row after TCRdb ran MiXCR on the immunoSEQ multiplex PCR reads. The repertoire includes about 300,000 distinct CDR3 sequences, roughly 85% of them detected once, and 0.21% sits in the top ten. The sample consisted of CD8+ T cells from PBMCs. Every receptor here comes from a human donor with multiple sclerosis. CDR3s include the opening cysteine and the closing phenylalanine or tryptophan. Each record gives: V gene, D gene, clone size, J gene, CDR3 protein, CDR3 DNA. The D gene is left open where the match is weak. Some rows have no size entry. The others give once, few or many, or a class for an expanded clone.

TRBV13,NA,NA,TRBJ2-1,CASSLGGEGYNEQFF,TGTGCCAGCAGCTTAGGGGGTGAGGGATACAATGAGCAGTTCTTC
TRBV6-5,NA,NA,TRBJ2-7,CASSYSGAYGQYF,TGTGCCAGCAGTTACTCGGGAGCCTACGGGCAGTACTTC
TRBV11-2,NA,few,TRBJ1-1,CASSLGTWGTEAFF,TGTGCCAGCAGCCTAGGGACGTGGGGAACTGAAGCTTTCTTT
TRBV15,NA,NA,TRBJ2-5,CATSRGVGVKETQYF,TGTGCCACCAGCAGAGGAGTTGGGGTTAAGGAGACCCAGTACTTC
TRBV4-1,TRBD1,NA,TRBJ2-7,CASSQTWTGDYEQYF,TGCGCCAGCAGCCAAACTTGGACAGGGGACTACGAGCAGTACTTC
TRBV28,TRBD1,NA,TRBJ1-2,CASSLGGYRGGPFF,TGTGCCAGCAGTTTAGGGGGCTACAGGGGCGGCCCATTCTTC
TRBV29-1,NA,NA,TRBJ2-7,CSVEDPGVSYEQYF,TGCAGCGTTGAAGACCCGGGGGTTTCCTACGAGCAGTACTTC
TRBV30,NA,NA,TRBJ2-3,CAWSTSSGGMGDTQYF,TGTGCCTGGAGTACTTCGTCAGGCGGGATGGGGGATACGCAGTATTTT
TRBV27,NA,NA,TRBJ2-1,CASTRLIGAAYNEQFF,TGTGCCAGCACCAGACTCATAGGGGCCGCCTACAATGAGCAGTTCTTC
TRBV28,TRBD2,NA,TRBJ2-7,CASSFGGNGAYEQYF,TGTGCCAGCAGTTTCGGGGGGAATGGCGCCTACGAGCAGTACTTC
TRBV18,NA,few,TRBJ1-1,CASSPRTQKGNTEAFF,TGTGCCAGCTCACCGCGGACCCAAAAGGGGAACACTGAAGCTTTCTTT
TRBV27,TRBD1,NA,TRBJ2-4,CASSSPGTGRNIQYF,TGTGCCAGCAGCTCCCCGGGGACAGGGAGAAACATTCAGTACTTC
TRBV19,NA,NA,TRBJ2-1,CASRPQGTVNEQLF,TGTGCCAGTAGACCACAAGGGACGGTCAATGAGCAGCTCTTC
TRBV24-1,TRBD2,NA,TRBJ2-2,CATSGLTREGTGELFF,TGTGCCACCAGTGGCCTAACCAGGGAGGGCACCGGGGAGCTGTTTTTT
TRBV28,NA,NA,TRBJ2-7,CASSGWRARSSYEQYF,TGTGCCAGCAGCGGGTGGAGGGCCAGGAGCTCCTACGAGCAGTACTTC
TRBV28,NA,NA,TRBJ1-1,CASSFTGRSAEAFF,TGTGCCAGCAGTTTTACAGGAAGGTCCGCTGAAGCTTTCTTT
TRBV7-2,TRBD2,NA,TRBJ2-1,CASSLSLAGVAGWNEQFF,TGTGCCAGCAGCTTATCCCTAGCGGGAGTCGCCGGATGGAATGAGCAGTTCTTC
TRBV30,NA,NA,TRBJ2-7,CAWDSITGVPGEQYF,TGTGCCTGGGACTCGATTACAGGAGTACCCGGCGAGCAGTACTTC
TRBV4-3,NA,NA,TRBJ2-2,CASSPGGANTGELFF,TGCGCCAGCAGCCCCGGAGGGGCGAACACCGGGGAGCTGTTTTTT
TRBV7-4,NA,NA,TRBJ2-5,CASSLRKGKETQYF,TGTGCCAGCAGCTTACGTAAAGGGAAAGAGACCCAGTACTTC
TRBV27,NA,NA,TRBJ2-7,CASSFTQGSEQYF,TGTGCCAGCAGTTTCACACAGGGAAGTGAGCAGTACTTC
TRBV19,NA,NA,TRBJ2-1,CASSVWGDEQFF,TGTGCCAGTAGTGTGTGGGGGGATGAGCAGTTCTTC
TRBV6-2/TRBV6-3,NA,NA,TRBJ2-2,CASSYYQLALYTGELFF,TGTGCCAGCAGTTATTATCAACTAGCTCTCTACACCGGGGAGCTGTTTTTT
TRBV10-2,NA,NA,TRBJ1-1,CASSESMGIVTEAFF,TGCGCCAGCAGTGAGTCGATGGGGATTGTCACTGAAGCTTTCTTT
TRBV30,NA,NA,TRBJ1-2,CASQANYGYTF,TGTGCCTCACAAGCTAACTATGGCTACACCTTC
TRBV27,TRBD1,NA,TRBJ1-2,CASSLLTGTGNYGYTF,TGTGCCAGCAGTTTACTGACGGGGACAGGGAACTATGGCTACACCTTC
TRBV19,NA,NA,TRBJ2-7,CASSDIGREQYF,TGTGCCAGTAGTGATATTGGGAGGGAGCAGTACTTC
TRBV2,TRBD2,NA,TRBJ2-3,CASSGQREEGRTDTQYF,TGTGCCAGCAGTGGCCAGCGGGAGGAGGGAAGGACAGATACGCAGTATTTT
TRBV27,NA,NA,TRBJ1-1,CASSLFGGPNTEAFF,TGTGCCAGCAGTTTATTCGGGGGACCGAACACTGAAGCTTTCTTT
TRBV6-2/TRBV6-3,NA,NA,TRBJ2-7,CASSPGALYEQYF,TGTGCCAGCAGTCCGGGGGCCCTCTACGAGCAGTACTTC
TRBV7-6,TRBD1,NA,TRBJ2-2,CASSVYPGQGVAGELFF,TGTGCCAGCAGCGTATATCCGGGACAGGGGGTTGCCGGGGAGCTGTTTTTT
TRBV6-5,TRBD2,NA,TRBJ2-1,CASSYSMMGLVGSVQFF,TGTGCCAGCAGTTACTCGATGATGGGACTAGTGGGATCAGTTCAGTTCTTC
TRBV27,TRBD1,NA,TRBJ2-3,CASIPKLGQGALGDTQYF,TGTGCCAGCATCCCCAAGCTCGGGCAGGGGGCGTTAGGAGATACGCAGTATTTT
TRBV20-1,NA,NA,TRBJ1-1,CSARAGLIEAFF,TGCAGTGCTAGAGCGGGGTTAATTGAAGCTTTCTTT
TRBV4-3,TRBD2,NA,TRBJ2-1,CASSQDIGSGRAVNEQFF,TGCGCCAGCAGCCAAGACATTGGTAGCGGGAGGGCCGTAAATGAGCAGTTCTTC
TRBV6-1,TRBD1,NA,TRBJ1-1,CASSEAKYRGTEAFF,TGTGCCAGCAGTGAAGCGAAGTACAGGGGCACTGAAGCTTTCTTT
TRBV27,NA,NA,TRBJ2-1,CASSFTGTYNEQFF,TGTGCCAGCAGTTTTACGGGGACCTACAATGAGCAGTTCTTC
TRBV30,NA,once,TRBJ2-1,CAWSVFVGDNEQFF,TGTGCCTGGAGTGTCTTTGTGGGAGACAATGAGCAGTTCTTC
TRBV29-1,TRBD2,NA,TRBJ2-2,CSVGGRARTGELFF,TGCAGCGTTGGCGGGAGGGCGCGCACCGGGGAGCTGTTTTTT
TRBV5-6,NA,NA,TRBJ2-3,CASIDGTASTDTQYF,TGTGCCAGCATCGACGGGACGGCCTCCACAGATACGCAGTATTTT
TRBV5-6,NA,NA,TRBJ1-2,CASSLWGSYGYTF,TGTGCCAGCAGCTTGTGGGGAAGCTATGGCTACACCTTC
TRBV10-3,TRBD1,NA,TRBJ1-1,CATGTGGSGDTEAFF,TGTGCCACCGGGACAGGGGGAAGTGGGGACACTGAAGCTTTCTTT
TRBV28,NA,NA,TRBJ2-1,CASSFLVGSSYNEQFF,TGTGCCAGCAGTTTTTTGGTCGGGAGCTCCTACAATGAGCAGTTCTTC
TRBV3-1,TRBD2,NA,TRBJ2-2,CASSQEREGWTGELFF,TGTGCCAGCAGCCAGGAGCGGGAGGGTTGGACCGGGGAGCTGTTTTTT
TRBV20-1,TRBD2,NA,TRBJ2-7,CSARAYSGNSYEQYF,TGCAGTGCTAGAGCTTATAGCGGGAATTCCTACGAGCAGTACTTC
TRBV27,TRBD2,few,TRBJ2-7,CASSGLAASYEQYF,TGTGCCAGCAGCGGACTAGCGGCCTCCTACGAGCAGTACTTC
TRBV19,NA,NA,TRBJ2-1,CATMGGLYNEQFF,TGTGCCACCATGGGGGGCCTCTACAATGAGCAGTTCTTC
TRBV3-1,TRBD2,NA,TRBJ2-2,CASSQVGASGRSGELFF,TGTGCCAGCAGCCAAGTTGGGGCTAGCGGGAGGTCCGGGGAGCTGTTTTTT
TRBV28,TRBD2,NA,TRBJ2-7,CASSSSTSGRSYEQYF,TGTGCCAGCAGTTCTAGCACTAGCGGGAGATCCTACGAGCAGTACTTC
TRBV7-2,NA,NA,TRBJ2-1,CASSLALTGGGESYNEQFF,TGTGCCAGCAGCTTAGCTTTAACCGGGGGAGGAGAGTCCTACAATGAGCAGTTCTTC
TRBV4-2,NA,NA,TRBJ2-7,CASSQERVYEQYF,TGTGCCAGCAGCCAAGAGAGGGTCTACGAGCAGTACTTC
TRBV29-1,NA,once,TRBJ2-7,CSVEADPYEQYF,TGCAGCGTTGAGGCGGATCCGTACGAGCAGTACTTC
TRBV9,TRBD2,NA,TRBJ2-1,CASSVSAGGINEQFF,TGTGCCAGCAGCGTATCAGCGGGAGGAATCAATGAGCAGTTCTTC
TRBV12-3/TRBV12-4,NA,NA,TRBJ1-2,CASSPGGVEYGYTF,TGTGCCAGCAGTCCGGGGGGAGTAGAGTATGGCTACACCTTC
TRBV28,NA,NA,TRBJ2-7,CASSLRQSYEQYF,TGTGCCAGCAGTTTAAGACAGAGCTACGAGCAGTACTTC
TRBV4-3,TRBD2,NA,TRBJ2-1,CASSQEAGGPYNEQFF,TGCGCCAGCAGCCAGGAAGCGGGAGGGCCCTACAATGAGCAGTTCTTC
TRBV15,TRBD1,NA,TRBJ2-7,CATSKAGQGQSEQYF,TGTGCCACCAGCAAAGCGGGACAGGGTCAAAGCGAGCAGTACTTC
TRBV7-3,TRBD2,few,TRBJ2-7,CASSSGTNPAYEQYF,TGTGCCAGCAGCTCAGGGACTAATCCCGCCTACGAGCAGTACTTC